This TCR beta chain came from a study of blood T cell repertoires in COVID-19 (TCRdb year 2020). For the wider study: Samples from collaborators originated in the United States, Italy and Spain and spanned both the acute and convalescent phases of COVID-19. Subjects who had been exposed to COVID-19, were actively infected with it, or had recovered from it provided the deeply sampled blood TCRbeta repertoires that made up the dataset. HLA class I and class II types, where available, came from metadata supplied by the sample provider rather than from assay-based typing. Samples were obtained from the ongoing ImmuneRACE study (first 160 participants) and from over 1,000 subjects provided by 6 global collaborators. The material from the prospective study consisted of cDNA or gDNA derived from T cells, B-cell-depleted T cells, or PBMCs. The repertoires were released in a freely available public database intended as a resource for research on the immune response to SARS-CoV-2. A de-identified subject ID, COVID-19 status, age in years and sex were almost always included in the sample metadata. Broader findings and caveats from the paper: The quantity of clinical and demographic metadata differed by source and by participant and was supplied without curation.

A remark on this clone: No cognate antigen has been identified for it. No base-level quality is on record; no much larger clone is a single base apart.

CDR1 and CDR2 are drawn from the germline V gene (reference sequence): SGHNT, YYREEE. The junction shows trimming of 3 bases on V and 4 bases on J, plus 11 bases between the germline ends. The CDR3 spans 14 residues, from the cysteine through the phenylalanine. Of all the DNA, just the CDR3 is kept, 42 bases in frame from base 1. TCRbeta CDR3 regions were amplified from genomic DNA by means of the immunoSEQ Assay, a bias-controlled multiplex PCR. Processing in the source paper ran as follows. The number of nucleated cells in each sample was estimated by amplification of reference gene primers within the assay. To quantify the absolute abundance of each unique TCRbeta CDR3 rearrangement, sequence reads were collapsed and filtered. For each sample, productive Simpson clonality was calculated as the square root of Simpson's diversity index over productive rearrangements. What TCRdb holds here is the immuneACCESS table cut down to in-frame rearrangements. Part of the clones is not present; checked against another copy, under half of the missing clones reflect an unresolved V gene, and the others are unexplained. The D gene and trimming were derived from the DNA, and the V and J assignments and clone size from that table. Across this sample there are roughly 220,000 clones, with roughly 88% seen only once. Less than 4.5% of the sample is in the top ten clones.

Participants in the prospective study were aged roughly 18 to 100 years, lived in more than 20 United States geographic areas, and enrolled through a virtual design. To assign participants to cohorts, the prospective study relied on clinical history that participants themselves reported in a screening survey and a study questionnaire. In the prospective study, whole blood, serum and a nasopharyngeal or oropharyngeal swab were collected from each participant by mobile phlebotomists. Over a roughly 2-month period, participants in the prospective study had the option of providing additional blood draws and questionnaires. Prospective study blood samples were shipped either frozen or at room temperature before DNA extraction.

Specimen: PBMCs or T cells enriched from blood (not recorded which). The rearranged segments are TRBV5-4 and TRBJ1-3; TRBD1 is a possible D gene, resting on 5 matching bases. This sequence originates from a woman aged 40-49 years with acute COVID-19. The CDR3 loop reads CASSSRGSGNTIYF. The nucleotide sequence is given as TGTGCCAGCAGCTCAAGGGGTTCAGGAAACACCATATATTTT.